This entry concerns a single T cell receptor beta chain. Between the trimmed V and J ends, which lost 4 bases and 7 bases, there was a span of 13 bases. In germline, CDR1 is MNHNS, CDR2 SASEGT. This CDR3 comprises 13 residues. This entry belongs to a study of blood T cells in healthy people across ages. Sample-barcoded 5' priming and a J-beta primer mix drove a second PCR of roughly 7 to 11 cycles. Using its own MiXCR run on the 5' RACE reads, TCRdb lists one record per CDR3 protein. The sample shows just under 750,000 distinct CDR3 sequences, 22% of them seen only once. Sequenced sample: blood. The chain links TRBV6-1 to TRBJ1-1; tentatively, D is TRBD1 (5 bases). This TCR derives from a man between 65 and 79 years old in good health. CDR3 residues: CASSAMTAIEAFF. For the CDR3, the DNA is TGTGCCAGCAGTGCCATGACAGCAATTGAAGCTTTCTTT.